This T cell receptor (beta chain) emerged from a study of regulatory T cells in long-lasting Graves disease. Arm-PCR of CDR3 regions and iRepertoire HTBI primers were the basis on which TCR beta libraries were built. TCRdb passed the multiplex PCR reads through MiXCR, listing each CDR3 protein once. The table includes a few hundred thousand distinct CDR3 sequences, around 22% detected once. By sample share, this clonotype is medium-sized. Trimming took 6 bases from V and 0 from J, leaving 12 bases between them. The length of the CDR3 is 16 residues. CDR1 SNHLY and CDR2 FYNNEI come from the germline V gene. Indicated time point: persistent/refractory GD, antithyroid drugs over 5 years with positive TRAb. With RNA extracted from PBMCs as input, the TCR library was made.

The material was peripheral blood mononuclear cells (PBMCs), obtained when the disease was refractory, from a patient treated with antithyroid drugs. The sequence came from a female donor with Graves disease. The chain links TRBV2 to TRBJ2-6; the D call may be TRBD1 or TRBD2 (5 bases each). This CDR3 reads CASSWDGASGANVLTF. The CDR3 region has the DNA TGTGCCAGCAGCTGGGACGGAGCCTCTGGGGCCAACGTCCTGACTTTC. The complete variable domain, with remaining parts taken from reference TRBV2 and TRBJ2-6, reads EPEVTQTPSHQVTQMGQEVILRCVPISNHLYFYWYRQILGQKVEFLVSFYNNEISEKSEIFDDQFSVERPDGSNFTLKIRSTKLEDSAMYFCASSWDGASGANVLTFGAGSRLTVL.